This is a list of T cell receptor beta chains from one sample in a study of cytomegalovirus exposure and HLA in healthy donors. Profiling relied on immunoSEQ multiplex PCR, and the TCRdb table lists in-frame clones only, not all of them. The sample lists 150,000 to 200,000 clones, approximately 84% seen once, with approximately 6% in the top ten. The source material was PBMCs. These receptor sequences come from a woman in her thirties in good health and CMV-seropositive. Each CDR3 is given with its conserved first and last residue. Fields, in order: J gene, clone size, V gene, D gene, CDR3 protein, CDR3 DNA. D genes are given only for firm matches. Part of the rows lack a size; the others show once, few, many or a class for expanded clones.

>TRBJ2-7|-|TRBV29-1|-
CSVDVIGRGSRPYEQYF
TGCAGCGTTGACGTAATTGGAAGAGGTTCTCGCCCCTACGAGCAGTACTTC
>TRBJ2-2|-|TRBV11-1|-
CASSFPLVANTGELFF
TGTGCCAGCAGCTTCCCATTAGTCGCGAACACCGGGGAGCTGTTTTTT
>TRBJ2-1|once|TRBV9|TRBD2
CASSPLAGGGYNEQFF
TGTGCCAGCAGCCCCCTGGCGGGAGGGGGCTACAATGAGCAGTTCTTC
>TRBJ2-7|-|TRBV5-1|-
CASSRNYEQYF
TGCGCCAGCAGTCGTAACTACGAGCAGTACTTC
>TRBJ2-1|-|TRBV7-3|-
CASSLRATSKVEQFF
TGTGCCAGCAGCTTACGGGCTACTAGCAAAGTGGAGCAGTTCTTC
>TRBJ2-7|-|TRBV11-2|TRBD2
CASSLVSSGTYEQYF
TGTGCCAGCAGCTTGGTTTCTAGCGGCACCTACGAGCAGTACTTC
>TRBJ2-5|-|TRBV6-5|-
CASGQPVGETQYF
TGTGCCAGCGGGCAGCCGGTAGGAGAGACCCAGTACTTC
>TRBJ2-7|few|TRBV28|TRBD1
CASSETDRGSYEQYF
TGTGCCAGCAGTGAAACGGACAGGGGCTCCTACGAGCAGTACTTC
>TRBJ2-7|-|TRBV2|-
CASTPGLLSSYEQYF
TGTGCCAGCACTCCGGGACTTCTTAGCTCCTACGAGCAGTACTTC
>TRBJ1-4|once|TRBV7-2|TRBD1
CASSPTGTGVEKLFF
TGTGCCAGCAGCCCAACCGGGACAGGGGTCGAAAAACTGTTTTTT
>TRBJ2-7|-|TRBV27|TRBD1
CASTDRVSYEQYF
TGTGCCAGCACCGACAGGGTCTCCTACGAGCAGTACTTC
>TRBJ1-1|-|TRBV5-5|-
CASSFWGGTEAFF
TGTGCCAGCAGCTTTTGGGGAGGGACTGAAGCTTTCTTT
>TRBJ2-3|-|TRBV6-4|-
CASSDGQPTDTQYF
TGTGCCAGCAGTGACGGACAACCCACAGATACGCAGTATTTT
>TRBJ2-5|-|TRBV27|TRBD1
CASSTGQGPETQYF
TGTGCCAGCAGCACGGGACAGGGACCAGAGACCCAGTACTTC
>TRBJ2-5|few|TRBV11-2|-
CASSFAETQYF
TGTGCCAGCAGCTTTGCGGAGACCCAGTACTTC
>TRBJ2-7|-|TRBV6-5|TRBD1
CASSRTGTHEQYF
TGTGCCAGCAGTAGGACAGGTACCCACGAGCAGTACTTC
>TRBJ2-3|-|TRBV14|TRBD2
CASSQTAGGRTDTQYF
TGTGCCAGCAGCCAGACAGCGGGGGGCCGGACAGATACGCAGTATTTT
>TRBJ1-1|-|TRBV6-5|TRBD1
CASSYSNRGTEAFF
TGTGCCAGCAGTTACTCAAACAGGGGCACTGAAGCTTTCTTT
>TRBJ1-1|-|TRBV4-2|-
CASSLFPGETEAFF
TGTGCCAGCAGCCTGTTCCCAGGGGAGACTGAAGCTTTCTTT
>TRBJ1-1|-|TRBV19|-
CASSTSNRPTEAFF
TGTGCCAGTAGTACATCCAACAGGCCCACTGAAGCTTTCTTT
>TRBJ1-5|-|TRBV5-1|-
CASSLTGQSNQPQHF
TGCGCCAGCAGCTTGACCGGACAGTCCAATCAGCCCCAGCATTTT
>TRBJ2-7|few|TRBV7-9|-
CASSLGWQGGYEQYF
TGTGCCAGCAGCTTAGGATGGCAAGGGGGCTACGAGCAGTACTTC
>TRBJ1-6|-|TRBV4-3|TRBD1
CASSRAGQGYNSPLHF
TGCGCCAGCAGCCGAGCGGGACAGGGATATAATTCACCCCTCCACTTT
>TRBJ1-2|-|TRBV7-9|TRBD1
CASSFDRVYGYTF
TGTGCCAGCAGCTTCGACAGGGTCTATGGCTACACCTTC
>TRBJ1-3|-|TRBV7-2|TRBD1
CASSLTGGTGNTIYF
TGTGCCAGCAGCCTAACAGGGGGCACTGGAAACACCATATATTTT
>TRBJ1-1|few|TRBV9|-
CASSVRGSLFEAFF
TGTGCCAGCAGCGTGAGAGGGTCCCTCTTCGAAGCTTTCTTT
>TRBJ2-1|-|TRBV18|TRBD2
CASSTSGPGSYNEQFF
TGTGCCAGCTCAACTAGCGGACCCGGGTCCTACAATGAGCAGTTCTTC
>TRBJ2-5|-|TRBV15|-
CATSRGGEETQYF
TGTGCCACCAGCAGAGGCGGGGAAGAGACCCAGTACTTC
>TRBJ2-7|-|TRBV9|-
CASSVAGGNYEQYF
TGTGCCAGCAGCGTAGCGGGGGGCAACTACGAGCAGTACTTC
>TRBJ1-4|few|TRBV5-5|-
CASSLTGLTVGATNEKLFF
TGTGCCAGCAGCTTGACAGGGCTTACAGTTGGAGCAACTAATGAAAAACTGTTTTTT
>TRBJ2-7|-|TRBV29-1|-
CSVGLGGDEQYF
TGCAGCGTTGGACTTGGAGGGGACGAGCAGTACTTC
>TRBJ2-7|-|TRBV4-1|-
CASSQDLAGHSSYEQYF
TGCGCCAGCAGCCAAGATCTTGCAGGGCACTCTTCCTACGAGCAGTACTTC
>TRBJ2-7|-|TRBV4-1|-
CASSQPSGGRYEQYF
TGCGCCAGCAGCCAACCTTCTGGTGGCCGCTACGAGCAGTACTTC
>TRBJ2-5|-|TRBV19|-
CASSTRRPLETQYF
TGTGCCAGTAGTACAAGGAGGCCGCTGGAGACCCAGTACTTC
>TRBJ1-2|-|TRBV9|-
CASSHPEEALIYGYTF
TGTGCCAGCAGCCATCCAGAGGAGGCGCTTATCTATGGCTACACCTTC
>TRBJ1-6|-|TRBV6-1|TRBD1
CASSRTGRESPLHF
TGTGCCAGCAGCCGGACAGGGAGGGAATCACCCCTCCACTTT
>TRBJ1-4|few|TRBV6-1|TRBD1
CASSDRGLNEKLFF
TGTGCCAGCAGCGACAGGGGATTAAATGAAAAACTGTTTTTT
>TRBJ1-1|-|TRBV25-1|-
CASSEFRSGTEAFF
TGTGCCAGCAGTGAATTTCGATCGGGGACTGAAGCTTTCTTT
>TRBJ2-7|-|TRBV27|-
CASSFGGSSEQYF
TGTGCCAGCAGTTTTGGGGGGTCCAGCGAGCAGTACTTC
>TRBJ1-1|few|TRBV28|TRBD1
CASSLGTVTEAFF
TGTGCCAGCAGTTTAGGGACAGTCACTGAAGCTTTCTTT
>TRBJ2-5|-|TRBV29-1|TRBD2
CSVEDFMGGKETQYF
TGCAGCGTTGAAGATTTCATGGGGGGGAAAGAGACCCAGTACTTC
>TRBJ2-7|-|TRBV5-1|-
CASSPDSGGTAYEQYF
TGCGCCAGCAGCCCGGATTCGGGCGGGACGGCCTACGAGCAGTACTTC
>TRBJ2-1|-|TRBV20-1|-
CSASMRDEQFF
TGCAGTGCTAGTATGCGGGATGAGCAGTTCTTC
>TRBJ2-2|-|TRBV29-1|-
CSVLGGTGELFF
TGCAGCGTTTTAGGGGGCACCGGGGAGCTGTTTTTT
>TRBJ2-4|-|TRBV27|TRBD2
CASSLGTSGSGDIQYF
TGTGCCAGCAGTTTAGGGACTAGCGGGAGTGGGGACATTCAGTACTTC
>TRBJ1-5|-|TRBV5-3|-
CARSLREGESQPQHF
TGTGCCAGAAGCTTGAGAGAGGGGGAGAGTCAGCCCCAGCATTTT
>TRBJ2-7|-|TRBV7-9|-
CASTPGVGREQYF
TGTGCCAGCACCCCGGGGGTAGGTCGCGAGCAGTACTTC